This T cell receptor beta chain stems from a study of T cell changes during pregnancy in multiple sclerosis. This clone was seen just once. V was cut by 3 bases and J by 8 bases, with 13 bases left in between. The CDR3 sequence is 14 residues long. The germline V gene has CDR1 LNHDA and CDR2 SQIVND (reference sequence). Data came from immunoSEQ multiplex PCR; TCRdb stores just in-frame clones and leaves some out. The sample includes tens of thousands of clones, 90% to 95% of them seen just once. This TCR was recovered from a female donor with multiple sclerosis, enrolled in a pregnancy study. This sequence joins TRBV19 and TRBJ1-4, with no clear D. The sequencing here drew on peripheral blood, taken in the second trimester of pregnancy. The CDR3: CASSIPDLREKLFF. The CDR3 region has the DNA TGTGCCAGTAGTATCCCCGACTTGCGAGAAAAACTGTTTTTT.